This record concerns one TCR beta chain sequence. Antigen specificity is unknown. The CDR3 is made up of 15 amino acids. CDR1 SGHRS and CDR2 YFSETQ come from the germline V gene. The V gene end was trimmed by 3 bases and the J gene end by 7 bases; junction bases not matched to a gene: 10. These data come from a study of siplizumab effects on memory and regulatory T cells. Study-level results: The study did not confirm that proliferating Tregs from siplizumab cultures were suppressive. No naive or memory phenotype could be assigned to roughly 75-97% of proliferating clones.

Assay used: immunoSEQ multiplex PCR; TCRdb lists only in-frame clones, some missing. The table lists tens of thousands of clones, about 95% of them singletons. This clonotype originated in a human donor in good health. Specimen: CD8+ T cells sorted from blood. This rearrangement joins TRBV5-1 to TRBJ2-1; 7 bases map to TRBD1. CDR3: CASSSLGGQFNEQFF. The CDR3 bases are TGCGCCAGCAGCTCGCTAGGGGGCCAATTTAATGAGCAGTTCTTC.